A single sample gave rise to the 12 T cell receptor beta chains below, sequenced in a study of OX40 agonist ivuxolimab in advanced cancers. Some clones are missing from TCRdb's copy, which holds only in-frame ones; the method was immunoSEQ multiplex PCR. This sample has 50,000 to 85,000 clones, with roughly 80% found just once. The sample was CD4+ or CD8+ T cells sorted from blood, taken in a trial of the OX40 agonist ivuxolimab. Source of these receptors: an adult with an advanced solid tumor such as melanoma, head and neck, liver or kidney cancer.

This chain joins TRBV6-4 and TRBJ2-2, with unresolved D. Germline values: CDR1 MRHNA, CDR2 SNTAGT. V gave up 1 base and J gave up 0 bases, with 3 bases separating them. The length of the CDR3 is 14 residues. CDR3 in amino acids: CASSDYPNTGELFF. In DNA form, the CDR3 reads TGTGCCAGCAGTGACTACCCGAACACCGGGGAGCTGTTTTTT.

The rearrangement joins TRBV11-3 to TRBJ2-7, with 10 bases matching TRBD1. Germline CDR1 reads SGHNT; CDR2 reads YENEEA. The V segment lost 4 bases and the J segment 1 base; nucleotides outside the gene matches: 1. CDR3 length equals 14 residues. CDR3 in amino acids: CASSSGQGSYEQYF. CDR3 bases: TGTGCCAGCAGCTCGGGACAGGGGTCCTACGAGCAGTACTTC.

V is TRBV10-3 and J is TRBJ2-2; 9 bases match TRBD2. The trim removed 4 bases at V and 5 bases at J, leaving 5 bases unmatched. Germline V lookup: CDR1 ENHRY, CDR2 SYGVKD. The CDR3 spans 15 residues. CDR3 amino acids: CAISASLAGTGELFF. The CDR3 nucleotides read TGTGCCATCAGTGCAAGTCTAGCGGGAACCGGGGAGCTGTTTTTT.

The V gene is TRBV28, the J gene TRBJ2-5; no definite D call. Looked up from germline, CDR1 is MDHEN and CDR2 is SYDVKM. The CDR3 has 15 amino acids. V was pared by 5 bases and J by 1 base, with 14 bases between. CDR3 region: CASSRNLAPQETQYF. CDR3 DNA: TGTGCCAGCAGTCGCAACTTGGCTCCCCAAGAGACCCAGTACTTC.

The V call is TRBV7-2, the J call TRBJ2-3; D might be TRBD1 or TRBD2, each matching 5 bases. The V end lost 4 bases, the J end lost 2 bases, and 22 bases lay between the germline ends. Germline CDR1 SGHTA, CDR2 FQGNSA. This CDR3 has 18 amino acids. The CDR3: CASSSPRAIPLATDTQYF. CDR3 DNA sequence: TGTGCCAGCAGCTCACCCAGGGCTATCCCCCTAGCCACAGATACGCAGTATTTT.

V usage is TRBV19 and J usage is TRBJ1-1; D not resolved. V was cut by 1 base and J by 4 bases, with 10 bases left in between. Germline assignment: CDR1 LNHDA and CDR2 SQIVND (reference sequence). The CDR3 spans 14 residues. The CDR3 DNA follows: TGTGCCAGTAGTATAGCCAGAGGCGGCACTGAAGCTTTCTTT. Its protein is CASSIARGGTEAFF.

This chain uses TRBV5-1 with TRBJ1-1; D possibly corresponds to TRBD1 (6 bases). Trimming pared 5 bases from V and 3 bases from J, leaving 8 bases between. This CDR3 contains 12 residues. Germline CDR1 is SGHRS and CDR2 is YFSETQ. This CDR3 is CASSTGYTEAFF. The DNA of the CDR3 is TGCGCCAGCAGTACAGGGTACACTGAAGCTTTCTTT.

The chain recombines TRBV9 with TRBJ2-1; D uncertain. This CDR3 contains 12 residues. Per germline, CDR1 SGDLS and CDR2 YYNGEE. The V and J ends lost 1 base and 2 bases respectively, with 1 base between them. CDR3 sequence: CASSVTYNEQFF. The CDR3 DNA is TGTGCCAGCAGCGTAACCTACAATGAGCAGTTCTTC.

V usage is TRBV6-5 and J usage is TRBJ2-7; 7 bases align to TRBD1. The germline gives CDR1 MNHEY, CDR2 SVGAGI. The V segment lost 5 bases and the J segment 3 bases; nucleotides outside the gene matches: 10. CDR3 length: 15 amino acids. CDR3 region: CASSPRTGVYYEQYF. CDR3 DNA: TGTGCCAGCAGTCCTCGGACAGGTGTTTACTACGAGCAGTACTTC.

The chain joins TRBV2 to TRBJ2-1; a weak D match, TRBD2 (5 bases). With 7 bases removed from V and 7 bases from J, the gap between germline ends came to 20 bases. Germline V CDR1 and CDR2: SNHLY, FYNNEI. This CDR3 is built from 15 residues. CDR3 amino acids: CASTLRSGSGNEQFF. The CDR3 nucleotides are TGTGCCAGCACACTCAGGTCGGGAAGTGGGAATGAGCAGTTCTTC.

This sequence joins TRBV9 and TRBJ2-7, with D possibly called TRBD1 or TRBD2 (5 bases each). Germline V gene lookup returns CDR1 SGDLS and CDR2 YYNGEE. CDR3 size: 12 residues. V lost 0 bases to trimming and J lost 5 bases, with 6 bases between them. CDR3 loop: CASSVGGNEQYF. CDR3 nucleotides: TGTGCCAGCAGCGTAGGGGGGAACGAGCAGTACTTC.

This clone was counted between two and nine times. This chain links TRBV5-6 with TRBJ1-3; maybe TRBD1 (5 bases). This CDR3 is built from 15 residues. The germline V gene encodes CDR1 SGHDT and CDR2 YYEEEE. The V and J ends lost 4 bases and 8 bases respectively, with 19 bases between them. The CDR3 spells CASSIFQGGDDTIYF. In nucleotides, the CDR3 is TGTGCCAGCAGCATTTTCCAGGGAGGTGATGACACCATATATTTT.